This TCR beta chain was identified in a study of cytomegalovirus exposure and HLA in healthy donors. In the PCR, 60 Vbeta and 13 Jbeta primers were used. Assay used: immunoSEQ multiplex PCR; TCRdb lists only in-frame clones, some missing. The profile covers over 80,000 clones, with 81% appearing a single time and under 5.5% taken by the ten largest. Germline loops: CDR1 MGHRA, CDR2 YSYEKL. The CDR3 spans 16 residues. The germline V and J ends were trimmed by 4 bases and 0 bases, with 12 bases remaining between them. Sequencing was done on a sample of PBMCs. This clonotype originated in a man aged 40-49 years in good health and CMV-seropositive. This chain uses TRBV4-1 with TRBJ2-2; TRBD1 is a possible D gene (5 bases). Written as DNA, the CDR3 is TGCGCCAGCAGCCCCTTGGGCAGGGCGAACACCGGGGAGCTGTTTTTT. Translated, it gives CASSPLGRANTGELFF.